This passage covers 25 T cell receptor beta chains from one sample sequenced in a study of identical twins. TCRdb ran MiXCR on the 5' RACE reads and lists one entry per CDR3 protein. This sample has fewer than 250,000 distinct CDR3 sequences; roughly 7% occur once, and the top ten carry 3.5% to 4%. This same sample was also part of a study on yellow fever vaccine responses in identical twins.

Sequencing was performed on memory (CD45RO+) T cells sorted from blood. Receptors were obtained from a woman aged 18-35 years in good health.

This clonotype was seen more than once but under ten times. The chain employs TRBV7-2 and TRBJ1-2; a possible D gene is TRBD1 (5 bases). CDR3 length: 15 residues. Trimming stripped 5 bases from V and 3 bases from J, with 16 bases between. Germline values: CDR1 SGHTA, CDR2 FQGNSA. CDR3 DNA: TGTGCCAGCAGCATACACGCGGGAGGGGACTATGGCTACACCTTC. It specifies CASSIHAGGDYGYTF.

This clonotype was recorded many times. The chain recombines TRBV24-1 with TRBJ2-4; 7 bases map to TRBD2. Germline CDR1 and CDR2: KGHDR and SFDVKD. There are 14 residues in the CDR3. Trimming took 9 bases from V and 4 from J; bases not matched to a gene: 8. CDR3 sequence (DNA): TGTGCCACCGCAGGTGGGACTACGAAAAACATTCAGTACTTC. Its translation is CATAGGTTKNIQYF.

This clonotype occurred many times. The rearrangement joins TRBV20-1 to TRBJ2-6, with D uncertain. Germline-derived CDR1 and CDR2 are DFQATT and SNEGSKA (reference sequence). The V end lost 4 bases, the J end lost 2 bases, and 3 bases lay between the germline ends. The CDR3 sequence is 12 residues long. The CDR3 region has the DNA TGCAGTGCTAAGGCTGGGGCCAACGTCCTGACTTTC. Encoded protein: CSAKAGANVLTF.

This clonotype occurred a few times. The chain joins TRBV7-6 to TRBJ2-7, with D maybe TRBD2 (5 bases). The germline V gene has CDR1 SGHVS and CDR2 FNYEAQ. The CDR3 loop spans 13 amino acids. The V gene lost 3 bases and the J gene lost 0 bases, with 6 bases spanning the gap. Here the CDR3 DNA reads TGTGCCAGCAGCTTGAGGGCCTCCTACGAGCAGTACGTC. Translation gives CASSLRASYEQYV.

Turning to this clonotype: It may be a read error: a sequence one base away is much more abundant. The chain couples TRBV20-1 to TRBJ2-5; possibly TRBD1 or TRBD2 for D (7 bases each). Germline values: CDR1 DFQATT, CDR2 SNEGSKA (reference sequence). The CDR3 is 14 residues long. The CDR3 DNA reads TGCAGTCCTAGGCCAGCGGGACAGCCTTGGACCCAGTACTTC. This gives the protein CSPRPAGQPWTQYF.

This clonotype was counted at least ten times. The chain employs TRBV5-1 and TRBJ2-7; D remains unclear. The germline V gene has CDR1 SGHRS and CDR2 YFSETQ. CDR3 size: 14 residues. V lost 0 bases, J lost 4 bases, and 11 bases lay in between. The CDR3 sequence is CASSLATPPYEQYF. The CDR3, as DNA: TGCGCCAGCAGCTTGGCCACTCCGCCTTACGAGCAGTACTTC.

This clonotype was observed at least ten times. This chain connects TRBV11-3 to TRBJ2-1; TRBD2 agrees at 14 bases. Germline V lookup: CDR1 SGHNT, CDR2 YENEEA. The CDR3 is 16 residues long. V was pared by 4 bases and J by 3 bases, with 2 bases of the junction left unmatched. The CDR3 loop is CASSSGLAGVYNEQFF. The CDR3 nucleotides are TGTGCCAGCAGCTCGGGACTAGCGGGAGTCTACAATGAGCAGTTCTTC.

This clonotype was seen repeatedly, ten times or more. The rearrangement uses TRBV12-3 or TRBV12-4 and TRBJ2-1; 13 bases fit TRBD2. CDR3 length equals 15 residues. With V trimmed by 5 bases and J by 7 bases, 5 bases remained unmatched. CDR3 coding DNA: TGTGCCAGCAGTACTAGCGGGAGGGCCTGGAATGAGCAGTTCTTC. It specifies CASSTSGRAWNEQFF.

This clonotype was counted only a few times. The chain uses TRBV13 and TRBJ2-5; TRBD2 aligns across 11 bases. Trimming took 2 bases from V and 6 from J; bases not matched to a gene: 8. CDR3 length: 16 amino acids. Looked up from germline, CDR1 is PRHDT and CDR2 is FYEKMQ (reference sequence). The CDR3 nucleotides are TGTGCCAGCAGCTTAAACTCGGGACTAGCGGCGAAGACCCAGTACTTC. Translated: CASSLNSGLAAKTQYF.

This clonotype has more than one count but fewer than ten. V usage is TRBV3-1 and J usage is TRBJ1-1; TRBD1 matches 8 bases. Per the germline V gene, CDR1 is LGHDT and CDR2 is YNNKEL (reference sequence). V trimming: 0 bases; J trimming: 8 bases; junction bases outside the gene matches: 2. The CDR3 is 13 residues long. The CDR3 region is CASSQEDRGEAFF. In DNA, the CDR3 is TGTGCCAGCAGCCAAGAAGACAGGGGAGAAGCTTTCTTT.

This clonotype was detected a few times. This CDR3 is CATSDPLGTEETQYF. For the CDR3, the DNA is TGTGCCACCAGTGACCCCCTGGGGACAGAAGAGACCCAGTACTTC. V gene TRBV24-1 combines with J gene TRBJ2-5, with 7 bases aligning to TRBD1. V shed 4 bases and J 3 bases; nucleotides not matched to a gene: 7. The CDR3 runs 15 residues. CDR1 is KGHDR, CDR2 SFDVKD, per germline.

A few counts support this clonotype. The chain uses TRBV7-6 and TRBJ2-5, with 11 bases identical to TRBD2. The trim removed 1 base at V and 5 bases at J, leaving 9 bases unmatched. The germline CDR1 and CDR2 sequences are SGHVS and FNYEAQ. The CDR3 is made up of 17 amino acids. This CDR3 reads CASSLELAGAPMETQYF. CDR3 in DNA: TGTGCCAGCAGCTTAGAACTAGCGGGGGCCCCCATGGAGACCCAGTACTTC.

This clonotype was recorded at least ten times. In nucleotides, the CDR3 is TGTGCCATCAGTGAGTCCGTTAACTCCTACGAGCAGTACTTC. Amino acid sequence: CAISESVNSYEQYF. The rearrangement links TRBV10-3 to TRBJ2-7; D uncertain. The ends were cut back, 0 bases at V and 0 bases at J, with 6 bases in the middle. Germline V gives CDR1 ENHRY, CDR2 SYGVKD. CDR3 length equals 14 residues.

The table lists this clonotype with a few counts. V and J are TRBV24-1 and TRBJ2-1; 7 positions agree with TRBD1. V gave up 4 bases and J gave up 4 bases; unmatched junction bases: 9. This CDR3 has 16 residues. Germline assignment: CDR1 KGHDR and CDR2 SFDVKD. This CDR3 reads CATSDPGQDKYNEQFF. DNA of the CDR3: TGTGCCACCAGTGACCCCGGACAGGACAAATACAATGAGCAGTTCTTC.

V gene TRBV18 combines with J gene TRBJ2-7; D is perhaps TRBD1 (6 bases). Germline V gives CDR1 KGHSH, CDR2 LQKENI. The CDR3 totals 13 residues. Trimming left V 2 bases short and J 5 bases short, with 10 bases between. The CDR3 DNA follows: TGTGCCAGCTCACCAGGACAGCCCAACGAGCAGTACGTC. Amino acids: CASSPGQPNEQYV.

J is TRBJ2-7 and V is TRBV6-1, with D possibly called TRBD1 or TRBD2 (5 bases each). V lost 3 bases to trimming and J lost 4 bases, with 13 bases between them. The germline gives CDR1 MNHNS, CDR2 SASEGT. This CDR3 spans 14 amino acids. The DNA of the CDR3 is TGTGCCAGCAGTGAGTTTGTGGGGGTTTACGAGCAGTACGTC. Its translation is CASSEFVGVYEQYV.

This clonotype came up many times. V is TRBV5-1 and J is TRBJ2-1; the match to TRBD2 covers 12 bases. The CDR3 contains 16 residues. The V segment lost 4 bases and the J segment 7 bases; nucleotides outside the gene matches: 9. The germline V gene encodes CDR1 SGHRS and CDR2 YFSETQ. The CDR3 loop reads CASSPQTSGSLNEQFF. DNA for the CDR3: TGCGCCAGCAGCCCCCAGACTAGCGGGAGTTTAAATGAGCAGTTCTTC.

This clonotype was detected ten times or more. The chain recombines TRBV12-3 or TRBV12-4 with TRBJ2-2, with D perhaps TRBD1 or TRBD2 (5 bases each). The CDR3 loop spans 15 amino acids. V was cut by 1 base and J by 3 bases, with 9 bases left in between. CDR3 DNA: TGTGCCAGCAGTTTAGAGAGGGGATACACCGGGGAGCTGTTTTTT. This gives the protein CASSLERGYTGELFF.

This clonotype has a count of ten or more. The chain couples TRBV5-1 to TRBJ1-1; tentative D call: TRBD1 (5 bases). CDR3 size: 14 residues. Germline lookup yields CDR1 SGHRS and CDR2 YFSETQ. Trimming cost V 2 bases and J 4 bases, with 12 bases left between them. The CDR3 coding sequence is TGCGCCAGCAGCTTCCGGGGGGAGAGCACTGAAGCTTTCTTT. It encodes CASSFRGESTEAFF.

This clonotype has a count of ten or more. J is TRBJ2-2 and V is TRBV7-8; D is tentatively TRBD1 or TRBD2 (6 bases each). Trimming removed 5 bases from V and 6 bases from J, with 13 bases in between. This CDR3 is built from 14 residues. Germline V gives CDR1 SGHVS, CDR2 FQNEAQ. CDR3 region: CASSAYGGPGELFF. CDR3 DNA sequence: TGTGCCAGCAGCGCCTATGGGGGGCCCGGGGAGCTGTTTTTT.

The chain links TRBV6-1 to TRBJ1-2; perhaps TRBD1 as D (6 bases). There are 18 residues in the CDR3. Per germline, CDR1 MNHNS and CDR2 SASEGT. V was pared by 6 bases and J by 3 bases, with 26 bases between. CDR3 protein: CASSLRVGGYVRDYGYTF. The CDR3 nucleotides read TGTGCCAGCAGCCTACGGGTAGGGGGTTACGTTCGAGACTATGGCTACACCTTC.

The chain has TRBV7-9 and TRBJ1-1; perhaps TRBD1 as D (5 bases). The CDR3 has 13 amino acids. V lost 3 bases and J lost 3, with 8 bases in between. Germline V gene sequence: CDR1 SEHNR, CDR2 FQNEAQ (reference sequence). The CDR3 spells CASSFREYTEAFF. DNA for the CDR3: TGTGCCAGCAGCTTCAGGGAGTACACTGAAGCTTTCTTT.

The chain recombines TRBV6-5 with TRBJ2-4; 7 bases align to TRBD2. The germline V gene encodes CDR1 MNHEY and CDR2 SVGAGI. V dropped 0 bases and J dropped 2; count of bases not matched to a gene: 13. CDR3 length: 19 residues. Here the CDR3 DNA reads TGTGCCAGCAGTTACTCGAACGTCGGAACGCGGGGGTCCAAAAACATTCAGTACTTC. Protein sequence: CASSYSNVGTRGSKNIQYF.

The chain employs TRBV19 and TRBJ2-7; D is possibly TRBD1 (7 bases). The ends were cut back, 4 bases at V and 4 bases at J, with 14 bases in the middle. CDR3 length equals 14 residues. Per the germline V gene, CDR1 is LNHDA and CDR2 is SQIVND (reference sequence). CDR3 sequence: CASSRAGGSYEQYF. DNA for the CDR3: TGTGCCAGTAGTAGGGCAGGGGGGTCTTACGAGCAGTACTTC.

This chain joins TRBV20-1 and TRBJ2-5; perhaps TRBD2 as D (5 bases). The V and J ends lost 7 bases and 5 bases respectively, with 20 bases between them. Germline V CDR1 and CDR2: DFQATT, SNEGSKA (reference sequence). The CDR3 consists of 14 residues. CDR3 in amino acids: CSETARYPGETQYF. The CDR3 DNA is TGCAGTGAGACGGCCCGTTACCCGGGGGAGACCCAGTACTTC.